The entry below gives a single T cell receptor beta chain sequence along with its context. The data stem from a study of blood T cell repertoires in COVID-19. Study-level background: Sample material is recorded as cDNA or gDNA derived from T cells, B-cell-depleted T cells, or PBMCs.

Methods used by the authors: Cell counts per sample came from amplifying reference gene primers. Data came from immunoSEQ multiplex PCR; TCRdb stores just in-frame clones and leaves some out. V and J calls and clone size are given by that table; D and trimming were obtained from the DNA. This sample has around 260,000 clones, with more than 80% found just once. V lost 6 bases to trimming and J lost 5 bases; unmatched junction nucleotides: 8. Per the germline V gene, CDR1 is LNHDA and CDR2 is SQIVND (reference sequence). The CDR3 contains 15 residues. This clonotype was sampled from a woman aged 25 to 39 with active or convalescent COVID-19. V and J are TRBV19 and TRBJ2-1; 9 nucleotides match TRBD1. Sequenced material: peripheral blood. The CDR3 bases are TGTGCCAGTAGCACCGGGACAGGGAGGAACAATGAGCAGTTCTTC. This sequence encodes CASSTGTGRNNEQFF.